This T cell receptor (beta chain) came from a study of PD-1 blockade in classical Hodgkin lymphoma. Whole-study results and caveats: Newly diagnosed patients reportedly trailed healthy donors in baseline TCR diversity. Possible causes of repertoire differences, disease activity or prior therapy, remain undefined.

The time point was: newly diagnosed, previously untreated cHL patient sample. By magnetic negative selection, CD4+ T cells were purified from thawed PBMCs. PBMCs from untreated, newly diagnosed classical Hodgkin lymphoma were comparison samples. Method: immunoSEQ multiplex PCR; TCRdb's copy keeps in-frame clones and lacks some. The sample lists some 28,000 clones; about 90% were seen once. As concerns this clone: Antigen: not known.

The clonotype was recovered from a human donor with classical Hodgkin lymphoma. Specimen: CD4+ T cells from blood.

The CDR3 coding sequence is TGCGCCAGCACCCGGACCGACGGGACAGATACGCAGTATTTT. Amino acid sequence: CASTRTDGTDTQYF. J is TRBJ2-3 and V is TRBV5-1; D remains unclear. The CDR3 has 14 residues. V was trimmed by 6 bases and J by 3 bases, leaving 14 bases between them. In germline, CDR1 is SGHRS, CDR2 YFSETQ.